The 29 T cell receptor beta chains reported below all come from one sample, sequenced in a study of T cell changes during pregnancy in multiple sclerosis. Produced via immunoSEQ multiplex PCR; TCRdb's table is partial and in-frame only. This repertoire shows tens of thousands of clones, roughly 90% found once; its top ten account for just under 2%. The specimen was peripheral blood, collected in the second trimester of pregnancy. These receptors all stem from a female donor with multiple sclerosis, enrolled in a pregnancy study.

CDR3 coding DNA: TGTGCCTGGGACAGGGGAGGCTCGTCCGAGCAGTACTTC. Translation: CAWDRGGSSEQYF. The chain employs TRBV30 and TRBJ2-7, with 8 bases lining up with TRBD1. Trimming at V came to 5 bases and at J to 6 bases, leaving 9 bases not matched to a gene. Looked up from germline, CDR1 is GTSNPN and CDR2 is SVGIG (reference sequence). CDR3 size: 13 residues.

This rearrangement joins TRBV7-2 to TRBJ2-1; 13 bases are shared with TRBD2. The ends lost 2 bases at V and 10 bases at J; junction bases unmatched: 5. Germline lookup yields CDR1 SGHTA and CDR2 FQGNSA. The CDR3 totals 15 residues. The CDR3 sequence is CASSLRTSGSSEQFF. As DNA, the CDR3 is TGTGCCAGCAGCTTAAGGACTAGCGGGAGTTCGGAGCAGTTCTTC.

This chain uses TRBV4-2 with TRBJ1-2, with 12 bases lining up with TRBD1. The CDR3 is 14 amino acids. Trimming cost V 4 bases and J 5 bases; bases outside gene matches: 2. In germline, CDR1 is LGHNA, CDR2 YNFKEQ. The CDR3 region is CASSPGQGAYGYTF. DNA of the CDR3: TGTGCCAGCAGCCCGGGACAGGGGGCTTATGGCTACACCTTC.

V usage is TRBV4-1 and J usage is TRBJ1-1, with D perhaps matching TRBD1 (6 bases). Trimming took off 8 bases at V and 4 bases at J, with 17 bases between the two ends. The CDR3 extends over 14 amino acids. The germline gives CDR1 MGHRA, CDR2 YSYEKL. CDR3 coding DNA: TGCGCCAGCTCGTATCGGGGGGGGCCCACTGAAGCTTTCTTT. It translates to CASSYRGGPTEAFF.

This clone was counted a single time. The genes are TRBV7-9 and TRBJ2-3; 8 positions agree with TRBD1. The V gene's germline CDR1 is SEHNR and CDR2 FQNEAQ (reference sequence). This CDR3 comprises 14 residues. J lost 5 bases, V lost 5 bases, and 6 bases had no gene match. In DNA form, the CDR3 reads TGTGCCAGCAGCCACCTGACAGGGGAAGATACGCAGTATTTT. Protein product: CASSHLTGEDTQYF.

The genes are TRBV5-4 and TRBJ1-2; 12 bases are a match to TRBD1. Germline values: CDR1 SGHNT, CDR2 YYREEE (reference sequence). CDR3 length equals 15 residues. V gave up 4 bases and J gave up 8 bases; unmatched junction bases: 9. CDR3 loop: CASSPTGQGAQGYTF. The CDR3 DNA is TGTGCCAGCAGCCCTACGGGACAGGGGGCGCAAGGCTACACCTTC.

The CDR3 region has the DNA TGTGCCAGCAGTGAGGAGAGATACTACGAGCAGTACTTC. Its translation is CASSEERYYEQYF. The V call is TRBV2, the J call TRBJ2-7; D uncertain. Germline CDR1 reads SNHLY; CDR2 reads FYNNEI. Between the trimmed V and J ends, which lost 3 bases and 3 bases, there was a span of 9 bases. CDR3 length equals 13 residues.

This clone was observed once. The genes are TRBV7-2 and TRBJ1-4; the D is unclear. With 5 bases removed from V and 7 bases from J, the gap between germline ends came to 14 bases. The CDR3 is 14 residues long. Germline assignment: CDR1 SGHTA and CDR2 FQGNSA. CDR3 sequence (DNA): TGTGCCAGCAGCCGGGAGGGTTCGCGTGAAAAACTGTTTTTT. This gives the protein CASSREGSREKLFF.

This clone was picked up one time. The J gene is TRBJ1-2, the V gene TRBV19; possible D gene TRBD1, 5 bases. CDR1 and CDR2 (germline): LNHDA, SQIVND (reference sequence). This CDR3 contains 16 residues. The V end lost 3 bases, the J end lost 4 bases, and 18 bases lay between the germline ends. CDR3 loop: CASSMKGQGYGYGYTF. The CDR3, as DNA: TGTGCCAGTAGTATGAAGGGGCAGGGATATGGCTATGGCTACACCTTC.

V usage is TRBV7-9 and J usage is TRBJ2-3; 9 bases are shared with TRBD1. The CDR3 is 14 residues long. J lost 4 bases, V lost 3 bases, and 2 bases had no gene match. From germline, CDR1 is SEHNR and CDR2 FQNEAQ (reference sequence). The CDR3 spells CASSLGQGPDTQYF. CDR3 DNA: TGTGCCAGCAGCTTGGGACAGGGACCAGATACGCAGTATTTT.

The table lists this clone with a few counts. V gene TRBV5-1 combines with J gene TRBJ2-7, with D maybe TRBD1 (6 bases). Per the germline V gene, CDR1 is SGHRS and CDR2 is YFSETQ. Deletions cut 4 bases from V and 0 bases from J, with 17 bases between. The CDR3 runs 16 residues. CDR3 DNA: TGCGCCAGCAGCCTGGACGGTACAGGGAGCTCCTACGAGCAGTACTTC. Residues: CASSLDGTGSSYEQYF.

This chain connects TRBV5-1 to TRBJ2-3; D is uncertain. The CDR3 spans 13 residues. V was clipped by 4 bases and J by 6 bases, with 12 bases between them. Germline loops: CDR1 SGHRS, CDR2 YFSETQ. The CDR3 DNA follows: TGCGCCAGCAGCAGGCCCCCCGGGGATACGCAGTATTTT. It codes for CASSRPPGDTQYF.

This chain uses TRBV27 with TRBJ2-5; maybe TRBD1 (5 bases). The V gene lost 3 bases and the J gene lost 5 bases, with 16 bases spanning the gap. This CDR3 has 15 amino acids. Germline CDR1 is MNHEY and CDR2 is SMNVEV (reference sequence). CDR3 protein: CASSFRWQGYETQYF. CDR3 sequence (DNA): TGTGCCAGCAGTTTTCGGTGGCAGGGTTACGAGACCCAGTACTTC.

The V gene is TRBV20-1, the J gene TRBJ1-2, with D possibly being TRBD1 (6 bases). CDR1 and CDR2 (germline): DFQATT, SNEGSKA (reference sequence). Trimming left V 3 bases short and J 14 bases short, with 16 bases between. This CDR3 comprises 11 residues. CDR3 region: CSASPTGKNTF. The CDR3 DNA reads as TGCAGTGCTAGCCCCACAGGGAAAAATACCTTC.

This sequence joins TRBV5-4 and TRBJ1-1, with D possibly matching TRBD1 (5 bases). The CDR3 is made up of 14 amino acids. V was clipped by 4 bases and J by 0 bases, with 10 bases between them. Germline V gene lookup returns CDR1 SGHNT and CDR2 YYREEE (reference sequence). CDR3 nucleotide sequence: TGTGCCAGCAGCGTGGGACTGTTGAACACTGAAGCTTTCTTT. Translation: CASSVGLLNTEAFF.

This chain's CDR3 is CASSRGTADGYTF. Here the CDR3 DNA reads TGCGCCAGCAGCCGCGGGACAGCCGATGGCTACACCTTC. V usage is TRBV5-1 and J usage is TRBJ1-2; 7 bases map to TRBD1. The ends lost 4 bases at V and 6 bases at J; junction bases unmatched: 6. The CDR3 extends over 13 amino acids. Germline V gene data show CDR1 as SGHRS and CDR2 as YFSETQ.

V usage is TRBV29-1 and J usage is TRBJ1-5; D gene ambiguous. V dropped 4 bases and J dropped 3 bases, with 7 bases sitting between them. CDR1 and CDR2 (germline): SQVTM, ANQGSEA. CDR3 length: 12 amino acids. This CDR3 reads CSVAEANQPQHF. The CDR3 region has the DNA TGCAGCGTTGCCGAGGCCAATCAGCCCCAGCATTTT.

The chain recombines TRBV5-1 with TRBJ1-1; no clear D gene. Germline V gives CDR1 SGHRS, CDR2 YFSETQ. V was cut by 5 bases and J by 8 bases, with 13 bases left in between. The CDR3 contains 12 residues. The CDR3 region is CASRVDKTEAFF. CDR3 sequence (DNA): TGCGCCAGCAGGGTCGACAAAACAGAAGCTTTCTTT.

This clone showed up just once. This sequence joins TRBV29-1 and TRBJ1-2; tentatively, D is TRBD1 (6 bases). Trimming took 1 base from V and 2 from J, leaving 8 bases between them. There are 13 residues in the CDR3. Germline V gives CDR1 SQVTM, CDR2 ANQGSEA. The CDR3 DNA reads TGCAGCGTTGAAGCCAGGGGAAACTATGGCTACACCTTC. This sequence encodes CSVEARGNYGYTF.

This clone has only a few counts. This rearrangement joins TRBV2 to TRBJ1-6, with 7 positions matching TRBD1. V was clipped by 7 bases and J by 10 bases; unmatched bases: 7. In germline, CDR1 is SNHLY, CDR2 FYNNEI. This CDR3 comprises 13 residues. CDR3 loop: CASMAGGKSPLHF. In DNA, the CDR3 is TGTGCCAGCATGGCAGGGGGGAAATCACCCCTCCACTTT.

This clone appeared a single time. The CDR3 region has the DNA TGTGCCAGTTCTCGCGGGCAGGGGAAGTTGTATGGCTACACCTTC. Translated, it gives CASSRGQGKLYGYTF. The chain uses TRBV19 and TRBJ1-2; D possibly corresponds to TRBD1 (6 bases). This CDR3 region has 15 residues. V shed 8 bases and J shed 5 bases, with 21 bases lying between them. Germline V gene data show CDR1 as LNHDA and CDR2 as SQIVND (reference sequence).

This rearrangement joins TRBV5-6 to TRBJ1-1, with D possibly matching TRBD1 (5 bases). From germline, CDR1 is SGHDT and CDR2 YYEEEE. This CDR3 spans 14 amino acids. Trimming took off 4 bases at V and 4 bases at J, with 14 bases between the two ends. CDR3 region: CASSPWGVGTEAFF. The CDR3 coding sequence is TGTGCCAGCAGCCCCTGGGGGGTAGGCACTGAAGCTTTCTTT.

This clone came up once. CDR3 in amino acids: CAWRGTSGRNRAYNEQFF. Here the CDR3 DNA reads TGTGCCTGGCGGGGGACTAGCGGGAGGAATAGAGCCTACAATGAGCAGTTCTTC. This chain uses TRBV30 with TRBJ2-1; 15 nucleotides align to TRBD2. The CDR3 loop spans 18 amino acids. Germline assignment: CDR1 GTSNPN and CDR2 SVGIG (reference sequence). J lost 2 bases, V lost 5 bases, and 10 bases had no gene match.

This clone was counted once. The J gene is TRBJ2-1, the V gene TRBV11-1, with 7 positions matching TRBD2. J was trimmed by 3 bases and V by 1 base; bases with no gene match: 6. The V gene's germline CDR1 is SGHAT and CDR2 FQDESV (reference sequence). The CDR3 covers 16 residues. The CDR3 sequence is CASSLVGGRFYNEQFF. CDR3 sequence (DNA): TGTGCCAGCAGCTTAGTAGGCGGGAGATTCTACAATGAGCAGTTCTTC. The entire variable domain, with the rest obtained from reference TRBV11-1 and TRBJ2-1, is as follows: EAEVAQSPRYKITEKSQAVAFWCDPISGHATLYWYRQILGQGPELLVQFQDESVVDDSQLPKDRFSAERLKGVDSTLKIQPAELGDSAMYLCASSLVGGRFYNEQFFGPGTRLTVL.

This clone was seen just once. The chain recombines TRBV7-2 with TRBJ2-2; a possible D gene is TRBD2 (7 bases). The CDR3 loop spans 18 amino acids. In germline, CDR1 is SGHTA, CDR2 FQGNSA. V was trimmed by 2 bases and J by 5 bases, leaving 21 bases between them. CDR3 residues: CASSLLGGARAGTGELFF. The DNA of the CDR3 is TGTGCCAGCAGCTTACTAGGGGGGGCCCGAGCGGGTACCGGGGAGCTGTTTTTT.

The rearrangement links TRBV6-6 to TRBJ1-1, with D possibly TRBD1 on 6 matching bases. Germline loops: CDR1 MNHNY, CDR2 SVGAGI (reference sequence). The length of the CDR3 is 15 residues. Trimming shortened V by 7 bases and J by 3 bases, and 18 bases separated the two germline ends. CDR3: CASMGSGAGDTEAFF. The CDR3 DNA sequence: TGTGCCAGCATGGGGTCAGGGGCCGGGGACACTGAAGCTTTCTTT.

The table lists this clone with a few counts. V usage is TRBV5-8 and J usage is TRBJ2-7, with 7 bases identical to TRBD1. Germline CDR1 is SGHTS and CDR2 is YDEGEE. CDR3 length: 14 amino acids. V was pared by 4 bases and J by 2 bases, with 6 bases of the junction left unmatched. The CDR3, as DNA: TGTGCCAGCAGCACGGACAGGCGTCCCTACGAGCAGTACTTC. This sequence encodes CASSTDRRPYEQYF.

The V call is TRBV7-9, the J call TRBJ2-2; perhaps TRBD2 as D (6 bases). This CDR3 comprises 14 residues. Trimming shortened V by 1 base and J by 6 bases, and 9 bases separated the two germline ends. Germline V gene data show CDR1 as SEHNR and CDR2 as FQNEAQ (reference sequence). The CDR3 here is CASSLVTGAGELFF. DNA for the CDR3: TGTGCCAGCAGCTTAGTTACGGGGGCCGGGGAGCTGTTTTTT.

The rearrangement joins TRBV19 to TRBJ1-1, with unresolved D. This CDR3 spans 15 amino acids. Trimming stripped 0 bases from V and 5 bases from J, with 13 bases between. Looked up from germline, CDR1 is LNHDA and CDR2 is SQIVND (reference sequence). The CDR3 bases are TGTGCCAGTAGTATAGATCATACAGATCGGACTGAAGCTTTCTTT. This codes for CASSIDHTDRTEAFF.